A selection of T cell receptor beta chains follows, all from one sample in a study of regulatory T cells in long-lasting Graves disease. TCRdb analysed the multiplex PCR reads with MiXCR anew, one entry per CDR3 protein. Among about 540,000 distinct CDR3 sequences, roughly 12% were seen once, and the ten largest hold 8.5% to 10%. The same data also contributed to another study, on T cells in Graves' hyperthyroidism and ophthalmopathy.

The specimen was peripheral blood mononuclear cells (PBMCs), collected at new diagnosis, from a patient treated with antithyroid drugs. These receptors all come from a man aged 25-40 years with Graves disease. The CDR3 runs from the conserved cysteine through the conserved F or W. The D gene is left open where the match is weak. The size of a clone is reported for some rows only, either as once, few or many, or as a class for expanded clones.

- | TRBJ2-5 | - | 13 | TRBV6-2/TRBV6-3 | TGTGCCAGCCCCCCCGAGTACCAAGAGACCCAGTACTTC | CASPPEYQETQYF
TRBD2 | TRBJ2-1 | many | 18 | TRBV12-5 | TGTGCTAGTGGTTTGGTACGGGATAGCGGGAGGTCCTACAATGAGCAGTTCTTC | CASGLVRDSGRSYNEQFF
TRBD1 | TRBJ1-5 | - | 15 | TRBV20-1 | TGCAGTGCACCCCAGGGGGCCGGGAGCAATCAGCCCCAGCATTTT | CSAPQGAGSNQPQHF
TRBD1 | TRBJ2-2 | many | 16 | TRBV25-1 | TGTGCCAGCAGTGAACCGGGACAGGGGCCCCCCGGGGAGCTGTTTTTT | CASSEPGQGPPGELFF
- | TRBJ2-3 | - | 14 | TRBV9 | TGTGCCAGCAGCCGACCTTTTTTCGGAGATACGCAGTATTTT | CASSRPFFGDTQYF
- | TRBJ1-5 | many | 14 | TRBV2 | TGTGCCAGCAGTGACCGAGGGACCGTCGGGCCCCAGCATTTT | CASSDRGTVGPQHF
- | TRBJ1-2 | - | 12 | TRBV5-1 | TGCGCCAGCAGCTTGGCTGGAAATGGCTTCACCTTC | CASSLAGNGFTF
- | TRBJ1-3 | many | 15 | TRBV27 | TGTGCCAGCAGTTTAACGGTGGGGCCGGGAAACACCATATATTTT | CASSLTVGPGNTIYF
TRBD1 | TRBJ1-5 | - | 17 | TRBV4-1 | TGCGCCAGCAGCCAAGATTCCGACAGGGGGCTGTTTCAGCCCCAGCATTTT | CASSQDSDRGLFQPQHF
TRBD2 | TRBJ2-7 | many | 12 | TRBV20-1 | TGCAGTGCAGGTAGCGGGAGCTACGAGCAGTACTTC | CSAGSGSYEQYF
TRBD2 | TRBJ2-1 | many | 17 | TRBV11-1 | TGTGCCAGCAGCTTCCCCACAAGCGGGAGTCCCGACAATGAGCAGTTCTTC | CASSFPTSGSPDNEQFF
TRBD2 | TRBJ2-5 | - | 17 | TRBV19 | TGTGCCAGTAGCCCAGCCCCCGGGGTAGCGGGAGAAGAGACCCAGTACTTC | CASSPAPGVAGEETQYF
TRBD1 | TRBJ2-3 | - | 16 | TRBV30 | TGTGCCTGGAGGCCCCCCTGGACAGGGTACACAGATACGCAGTATTTT | CAWRPPWTGYTDTQYF
- | TRBJ1-2 | many | 15 | TRBV2 | TGTGCCAGCAGACCCCGGACGCAAACTAACTATGGCTACACCTTC | CASRPRTQTNYGYTF
TRBD2 | TRBJ2-1 | - | 15 | TRBV18 | TGTGCCAGCTTAGCATGGGGACTAGTGTCCAATGAGCAGTTCTTC | CASLAWGLVSNEQFF
TRBD2 | TRBJ2-6 | few | 18 | TRBV30 | TGTGCCTGGAGTCTCGGACTAGCGGGAATCTCTGGGGCCAACGTCCTGACTTTC | CAWSLGLAGISGANVLTF
TRBD2 | TRBJ2-4 | many | 16 | TRBV7-9 | TGTGCCAGCACCCACTCTCGGGGGGGCGAGAGGGGCATTCAGTACTTC | CASTHSRGGERGIQYF
TRBD1 | TRBJ1-4 | - | 16 | TRBV19 | TGTGCCAGTATCCTTCGACCGGGACAGGGGAATGAAAAACTGTTTTTT | CASILRPGQGNEKLFF
TRBD2 | TRBJ2-1 | many | 14 | TRBV12-3/TRBV12-4 | TGTGCCAGCAGTTCTAGCGGGAGGGCCAGTGAGCAGTTCTTC | CASSSSGRASEQFF
- | TRBJ2-1 | few | 12 | TRBV5-4 | TGTGCCAGCAGCTTGGTTTTCGATGAGCAGTTCTTC | CASSLVFDEQFF
- | TRBJ2-7 | many | 12 | TRBV20-1 | TGCAGTGCTACCACGGGCTCCTACGAGCAGTACTTC | CSATTGSYEQYF
- | TRBJ2-2 | many | 15 | TRBV6-5 | TGTGCCAGCAGTTACGATCCGGCAGGGCCCGGGGAGCTGTTTTTT | CASSYDPAGPGELFF
TRBD2 | TRBJ2-1 | many | 16 | TRBV11-2 | TGTGCCAGCAGCTTCACCGTTAGCGGGACACCCAATGAGCAGTTCTTC | CASSFTVSGTPNEQFF
TRBD2 | TRBJ2-4 | - | 14 | TRBV25-1 | TGTGCCAGCGGTGGGGGAGGGACCAAAAACATTCAGTACTTC | CASGGGGTKNIQYF
TRBD2 | TRBJ2-3 | many | 18 | TRBV6-5 | TGTGCCAGCAGTTACTCGAAAGGACTAGCGGGAGAAGTGGATACGCAGTATTTT | CASSYSKGLAGEVDTQYF
- | TRBJ2-1 | few | 15 | TRBV19 | TGTGCCAGTAGTATAGCCCGGGAGATACGGAATGAGCAGTTCTTC | CASSIAREIRNEQFF
- | TRBJ2-7 | few | 13 | TRBV5-8 | TGTGCCAGCAGCTTGTCAGGCCGGAACGAGCAGTACTTC | CASSLSGRNEQYF
- | TRBJ2-1 | many | 12 | TRBV12-3/TRBV12-4 | TGTGCCAGCAGTCTACAGTGGAGGGTGCAGTTCTTC | CASSLQWRVQFF
- | TRBJ1-5 | many | 16 | TRBV12-3/TRBV12-4 | TGTGCCAGCAGTTTACCCGGACAGATTAGCAATCAGCCCCAGCATTTT | CASSLPGQISNQPQHF
- | TRBJ2-3 | - | 18 | TRBV28 | TGTGCCAGCTCACCACCCTCCGGTGGTAGCGGCAACACAGATACGCAGTATTTT | CASSPPSGGSGNTDTQYF
TRBD2 | TRBJ2-1 | - | 15 | TRBV24-1 | TGTGCCACCAGTGATCCGGTGGGAGGGCACAATGAGCAGTTCTTC | CATSDPVGGHNEQFF
- | TRBJ1-2 | many | 13 | TRBV5-6 | TGTGCCAGCAGCTTTGGCGGTTTGGATGGCTACACCTTC | CASSFGGLDGYTF
TRBD1 | TRBJ2-3 | many | 14 | TRBV5-1 | TGCGCCAGCAGCCCGGACAGGGAATCAGATACGCAGTATTTT | CASSPDRESDTQYF
TRBD1 | TRBJ1-2 | many | 14 | TRBV20-1 | TGCAGTGCTGCACCGGGACAGACTAACTATGGCTACACCTTC | CSAAPGQTNYGYTF
- | TRBJ2-7 | many | 12 | TRBV6-1 | TGTGCCAGCAGGGCGGGGTCCCTCGAGCAGTACTTC | CASRAGSLEQYF
- | TRBJ2-6 | many | 17 | TRBV6-1 | TGTGCCAGCAGTCCCCGGCGCCCGGCCGCTGGGGCCAACGTCCTGACTTTC | CASSPRRPAAGANVLTF
- | TRBJ1-1 | many | 13 | TRBV12-3/TRBV12-4 | TGTGCCAGCAGTTTAAAGGGGAACACTGAAGCTTTCTTT | CASSLKGNTEAFF
TRBD1 | TRBJ1-2 | many | 16 | TRBV19 | TGTGCCAGTAGTATAGTGACCTGGCAGGGGGCAAGCGGCTACACCTTC | CASSIVTWQGASGYTF
- | TRBJ2-1 | - | 13 | TRBV27 | TGTGCCAGCCAAGAGGGGCTCGGCAATGAGCAGTTCTTC | CASQEGLGNEQFF
TRBD2 | TRBJ2-1 | - | 15 | TRBV7-9 | TGTGCCAGCAGCTCAGCTAGCGGGAGAGGCAATGAGCAGTTCTTC | CASSSASGRGNEQFF
TRBD1 | TRBJ2-2 | many | 17 | TRBV24-1 | TGTGCCACCAGTGACCGTGGACAGGGGGCGTACACCGGGGAGCTGTTTTTT | CATSDRGQGAYTGELFF
TRBD2 | TRBJ2-3 | many | 17 | TRBV20-1 | TGCAGTGCTAGAGATCCCGGACTAGCGGAAGGCACAGATACGCAGTATTTT | CSARDPGLAEGTDTQYF
TRBD2 | TRBJ2-5 | many | 14 | TRBV12-3/TRBV12-4 | TGTGCCAGCAGCCCTAGCGGGAGTGGAGAGACCCAGTACTTC | CASSPSGSGETQYF
TRBD2 | TRBJ2-3 | - | 15 | TRBV24-1 | TGTGCCACCAGTGAGACTAGCGGGGCCACAGATACGCAGTATTTT | CATSETSGATDTQYF
- | TRBJ2-1 | many | 15 | TRBV20-1 | TGCAGTGCTAGTAGATCGGCGTCCCACCAGGATGAGCAGTTCTTC | CSASRSASHQDEQFF
- | TRBJ1-2 | few | 15 | TRBV19 | TGTGCCAGTAGCATCAGCATAGGAAGGGCATATGGCTACACCTTC | CASSISIGRAYGYTF
TRBD1 | TRBJ2-5 | - | 14 | TRBV19 | TGTGCCAGTAGTGGAGGACAGGGGCGGGAGACCCAGTACTTC | CASSGGQGRETQYF
TRBD2 | TRBJ2-1 | few | 17 | TRBV7-2 | TGTGCCAGCAGCCCCCGGGAGGCCGCCGCCTCCTACAATGAGCAGTTCTTC | CASSPREAAASYNEQFF
- | TRBJ2-5 | - | 14 | TRBV20-1 | TGCAGTGCTAGAGATTTTCACTCGCAAGAGACCCAGTACTTC | CSARDFHSQETQYF
- | TRBJ2-5 | - | 13 | TRBV4-1 | TGCGCCAGCAGCCAAGTTCCGGGGGAGACCCAGTACTTC | CASSQVPGETQYF
TRBD1 | TRBJ1-5 | many | 15 | TRBV29-1 | TGCAGCGTTGAAGACGGGACAGGGGGCAATCAGCCCCAGCATTTT | CSVEDGTGGNQPQHF
TRBD2 | TRBJ2-1 | few | 15 | TRBV19 | TGTGCCAGTAGTATTAGGCTAGCGGATTACAATGAGCAGTTCTTC | CASSIRLADYNEQFF